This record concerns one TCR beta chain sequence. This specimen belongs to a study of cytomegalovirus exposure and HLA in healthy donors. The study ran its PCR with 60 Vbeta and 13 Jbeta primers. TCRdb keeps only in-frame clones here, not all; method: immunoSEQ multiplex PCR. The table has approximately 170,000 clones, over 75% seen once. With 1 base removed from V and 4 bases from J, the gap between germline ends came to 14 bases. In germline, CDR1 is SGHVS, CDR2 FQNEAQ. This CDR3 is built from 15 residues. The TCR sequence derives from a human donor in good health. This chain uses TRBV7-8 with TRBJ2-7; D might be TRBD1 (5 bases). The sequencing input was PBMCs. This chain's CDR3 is CASSLVSLAGYEQYF. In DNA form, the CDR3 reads TGTGCCAGCAGCTTAGTTTCTCTGGCAGGGTACGAGCAGTACTTC. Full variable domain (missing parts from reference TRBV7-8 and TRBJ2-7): GAGVSQSPRYKVAKRGQDVALRCDPISGHVSLFWYQQALGQGPEFLTYFQNEAQLDKSGLPSDRFFAERPEGSVSTLKIQRTQQEDSAVYLCASSLVSLAGYEQYFGPGTRLTVT.